The clone carrying this T cell receptor beta chain was seen more than once but under ten times. Its cognate antigen is unknown. The data stem from a study of shared clonotypes between healthy human individuals. The naive CD8 subset, CD45RO-negative cells positively selected for CCR7, excluded terminally differentiated effector memory CD45RA+ cells. Study-wide results and caveats: Shared across a handful of donors were 4% to 5% of the naive CD4 clonotypes. Estimated richness was generally greater in naive than memory subsets.

Deep was the level at which the assay was run. 150 to 250 ng DNA, 30,000 or so T cell genomes, went into each sorted-subset replicate PCR. Repertoires were generated with immunoSEQ multiplex PCR, while TCRdb's copy carries only in-frame clones and drops some. Here the sample spans 2 million or so clones, just under 95% being singletons. The V gene's germline CDR1 is SGHDT and CDR2 YYEEEE. V lost 0 bases and J 2 bases, leaving 4 bases between the germline ends. This CDR3 region has 13 residues. The chain recombines TRBV5-6 with TRBJ2-3; D unresolved. Specimen: naive CD8+ T cells sorted from blood. The sequence came from a man between 18 and 35 years old in good health. This chain's CDR3 is CASSLDPTDTQYF. CDR3 in DNA: TGTGCCAGCAGCTTGGACCCCACAGATACGCAGTATTTT. Drawing the rest from reference TRBV5-6 and TRBJ2-3, the complete variable domain is DAGVTQSPTHLIKTRGQQVTLRCSPKSGHDTVSWYQQALGQGPQFIFQYYEEEERQRGNFPDRFSGHQFPNYSSELNVNALLLGDSALYLCASSLDPTDTQYFGPGTRLTVL.